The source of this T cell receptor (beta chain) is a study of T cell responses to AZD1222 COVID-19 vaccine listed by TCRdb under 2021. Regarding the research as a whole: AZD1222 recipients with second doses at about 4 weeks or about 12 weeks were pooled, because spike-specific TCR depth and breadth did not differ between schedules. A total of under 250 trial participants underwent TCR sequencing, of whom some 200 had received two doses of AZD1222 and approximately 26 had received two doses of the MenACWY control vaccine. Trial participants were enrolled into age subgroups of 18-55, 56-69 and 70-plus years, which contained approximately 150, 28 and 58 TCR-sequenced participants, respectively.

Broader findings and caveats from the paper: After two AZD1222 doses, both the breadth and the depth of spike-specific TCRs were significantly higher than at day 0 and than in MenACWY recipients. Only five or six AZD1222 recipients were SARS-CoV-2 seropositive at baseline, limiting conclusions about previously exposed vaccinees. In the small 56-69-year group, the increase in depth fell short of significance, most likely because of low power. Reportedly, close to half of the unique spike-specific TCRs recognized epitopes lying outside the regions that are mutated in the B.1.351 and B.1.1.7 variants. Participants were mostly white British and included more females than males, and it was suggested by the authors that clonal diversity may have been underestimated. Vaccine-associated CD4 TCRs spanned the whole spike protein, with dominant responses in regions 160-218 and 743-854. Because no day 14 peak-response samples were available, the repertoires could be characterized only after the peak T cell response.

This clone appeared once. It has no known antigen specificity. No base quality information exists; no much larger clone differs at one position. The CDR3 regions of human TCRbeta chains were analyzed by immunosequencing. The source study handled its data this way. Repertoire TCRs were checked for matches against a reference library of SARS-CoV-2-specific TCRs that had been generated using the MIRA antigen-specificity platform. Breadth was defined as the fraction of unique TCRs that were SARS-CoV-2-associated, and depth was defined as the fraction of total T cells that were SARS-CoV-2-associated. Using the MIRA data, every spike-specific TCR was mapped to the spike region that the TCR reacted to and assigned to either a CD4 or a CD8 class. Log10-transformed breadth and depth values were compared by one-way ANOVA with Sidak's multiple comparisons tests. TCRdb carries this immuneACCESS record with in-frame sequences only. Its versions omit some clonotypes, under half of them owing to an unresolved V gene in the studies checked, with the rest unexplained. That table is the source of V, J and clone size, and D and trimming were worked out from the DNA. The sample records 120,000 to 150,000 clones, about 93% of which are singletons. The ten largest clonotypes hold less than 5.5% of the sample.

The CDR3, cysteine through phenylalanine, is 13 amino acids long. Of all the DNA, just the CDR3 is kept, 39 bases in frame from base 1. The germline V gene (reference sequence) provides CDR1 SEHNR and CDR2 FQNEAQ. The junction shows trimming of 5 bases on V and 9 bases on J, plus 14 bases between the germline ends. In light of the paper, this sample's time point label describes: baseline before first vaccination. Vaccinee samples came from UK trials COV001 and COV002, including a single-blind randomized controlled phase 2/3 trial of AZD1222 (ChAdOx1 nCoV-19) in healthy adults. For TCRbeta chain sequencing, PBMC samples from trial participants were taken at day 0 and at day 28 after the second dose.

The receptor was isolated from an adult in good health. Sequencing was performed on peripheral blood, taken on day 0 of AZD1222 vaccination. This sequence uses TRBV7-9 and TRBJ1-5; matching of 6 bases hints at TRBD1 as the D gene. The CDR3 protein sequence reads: CASSDQGNGPQHF. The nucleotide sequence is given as TGTGCCAGCAGCGACCAGGGGAATGGGCCCCAGCATTTT.